Listed below are T cell receptor beta chains from one sample, sequenced in a study of blood T cell repertoires in COVID-19. Repertoires were generated with immunoSEQ multiplex PCR, while TCRdb's copy carries only in-frame clones and drops some. Of some 110,000 clones detected, 82% appear once; the ten largest clones hold approximately 7.9%. The sequencing sample was made of peripheral blood. The receptors stem from a man between 65 and 85 years old with acute or convalescent COVID-19. Both conserved end residues are part of each CDR3. The order of the fields is J gene, CDR3 length, D gene, clone size, V gene, CDR3 protein, CDR3 DNA. A D gene is named only where the DNA matches it firmly. A row's size may be missing; if present it is once, few, many or a size class.

>TRBJ2-2|14|.|.|TRBV29-1
CSVEGRRNTGELFF
TGCAGCGTTGAAGGGAGAAGGAACACCGGGGAGCTGTTTTTT
>TRBJ1-2|15|TRBD1|few|TRBV28
CASSARQGANYGYTF
TGTGCCAGCAGTGCCAGACAGGGGGCTAACTATGGCTACACCTTC
>TRBJ2-7|14|TRBD1|.|TRBV7-9
CASSSGTGLYEQYF
TGTGCCAGCTCCTCCGGGACAGGGCTCTACGAGCAGTACTTC
>TRBJ1-5|15|TRBD1|once|TRBV25-1
CASSDRTGRNQPQHF
TGTGCCAGCAGTGATAGGACAGGGCGGAATCAGCCCCAGCATTTT
>TRBJ2-3|14|TRBD1|once|TRBV24-1
CATRAGGTTDTQYF
TGTGCCACCAGGGCAGGGGGTACGACAGATACGCAGTATTTT
>TRBJ1-2|13|.|.|TRBV3-1/TRBV3-2
CATSNSPGYGYTF
TGTGCCACGTCAAACAGTCCTGGCTATGGCTACACCTTC
>TRBJ2-2|15|TRBD1|once|TRBV19
CASSSGTGSTGELFF
TGTGCCAGTAGCTCCGGGACAGGGTCCACCGGGGAGCTGTTTTTT
>TRBJ1-1|14|.|.|TRBV27
CASSLWAGLSEAFF
TGTGCCAGCAGTTTGTGGGCGGGGCTCTCTGAAGCTTTCTTT
>TRBJ2-7|16|TRBD2|.|TRBV5-6
CASSLGVAGGSYEQYF
TGTGCCAGCAGCTTGGGAGTAGCGGGGGGGTCCTACGAGCAGTACTTC
>TRBJ2-3|14|.|.|TRBV18
CASSPVGEVDTQYF
TGTGCCAGCTCACCAGTGGGGGAGGTAGATACGCAGTATTTT
>TRBJ1-1|15|TRBD1|.|TRBV5-1
CASSPLGQGLTEAFF
TGCGCCAGCAGCCCTCTCGGACAGGGGCTGACTGAAGCTTTCTTT
>TRBJ1-1|14|.|once|TRBV9
CASSVDGEGTEAFF
TGTGCCAGCAGCGTAGACGGGGAGGGAACTGAAGCTTTCTTT
>TRBJ1-5|14|.|.|TRBV25-1
CASSEGSGNQPQHF
TGTGCCAGCAGTGAAGGGTCAGGAAATCAGCCCCAGCATTTT
>TRBJ1-1|16|TRBD1|.|TRBV3-1/TRBV3-2
CASSPRRGLINTEAFF
TGTGCCAGCAGCCCCCGCAGGGGGCTAATCAACACTGAAGCTTTCTTT